These 6 T cell receptor beta chains originate from one sample sequenced in a study of graft-versus-host responses after intestinal transplantation. Sequenced by immunoSEQ multiplex PCR; TCRdb stores in-frame clones only, minus some. The sample records more than 70,000 clones, under 90% being singletons. Their antigens are not known. The sequencing here drew on unstimulated CD4+ T cells sorted from spleen or lymph node cells, taken before intestinal transplant. The receptors originated from a human donor who received an intestinal transplant.

V usage is TRBV10-1 and J usage is TRBJ1-1, with a weak D call TRBD1 (5 bases). The CDR3 has 14 amino acids. Trimming cost V 4 bases and J 5 bases, with 14 bases left between them. Per the germline V gene, CDR1 is WNHNN and CDR2 is SYGVQD (reference sequence). CDR3 nucleotides: TGCGCCAGCAGTGGGGGGGTCGGGGTGACTGAAGCTTTCTTT. This translates into CASSGGVGVTEAFF.

The chain carries TRBV2 and TRBJ1-5; TRBD1 aligns across 9 bases. The CDR3 loop spans 18 amino acids. Germline V gene data show CDR1 as SNHLY and CDR2 as FYNNEI. With 2 bases clipped from V and 5 bases from J, the junction kept 13 bases outside the gene matches. Here the CDR3 reads CASSEIVTGQGADQPQHF. CDR3 in DNA: TGTGCCAGCAGTGAAATCGTTACGGGACAGGGAGCGGATCAGCCCCAGCATTTT.

The chain has TRBV6-5 and TRBJ2-4; 8 bases fit TRBD2. Germline V lookup: CDR1 MNHEY, CDR2 SVGAGI. V trimming: 0 bases; J trimming: 7 bases; junction bases outside the gene matches: 5. CDR3 length: 15 amino acids. The DNA for the CDR3 is TGTGCCAGCAGTTACTCGGCGGGGGGCCAGAACATTCAGTACTTC. Its translation is CASSYSAGGQNIQYF.

V gene TRBV9 combines with J gene TRBJ2-1; D might be TRBD1 (5 bases). Deletions cut 3 bases from V and 1 base from J, with 14 bases between. The CDR3 runs to 16 residues. Germline V gene data show CDR1 as SGDLS and CDR2 as YYNGEE. The CDR3 sequence is CASSAQQVLSYNEQFF. CDR3 DNA sequence: TGTGCCAGCAGCGCCCAACAGGTATTGTCCTACAATGAGCAGTTCTTC.

The V call is TRBV6-5, the J call TRBJ1-1; 9 bases align to TRBD1. This CDR3 is built from 15 residues. Germline V lookup: CDR1 MNHEY, CDR2 SVGAGI. V lost 5 bases, J lost 3 bases, and 7 bases stayed unmatched. CDR3 nucleotides: TGTGCCAGCAGTCGGGGGGACAGGGTTTACACTGAAGCTTTCTTT. It yields the protein CASSRGDRVYTEAFF.

The chain links TRBV19 to TRBJ2-3; 13 nucleotides line up with TRBD2. V was clipped by 6 bases and J by 4 bases; unmatched bases: 4. This CDR3 contains 15 residues. The germline V gene encodes CDR1 LNHDA and CDR2 SQIVND (reference sequence). CDR3 bases: TGTGCCAGTAGCCCGACTAGCGGGGGGTCAGATACGCAGTATTTT. It yields the protein CASSPTSGGSDTQYF.